What follows is one TCR beta chain and its context. PCR amplification relied on 60 Vbeta primers (plus 13 Jbeta primers). Data came from immunoSEQ multiplex PCR; TCRdb stores just in-frame clones and leaves some out. The table records 150,000 to 170,000 clones, around 80% of them present only once. This entry comes from a study of cytomegalovirus exposure and HLA in healthy donors. Germline V gene sequence: CDR1 SGHRS, CDR2 YFSETQ. V shed 6 bases and J shed 7 bases, with 16 bases lying between them. The length of the CDR3 is 13 residues. This TCR was recovered from a woman aged 40 to 49 in good health and CMV-seropositive. The chain has TRBV5-1 and TRBJ1-1; weak D call: TRBD1 (5 bases). The specimen was PBMCs. CDR3 protein: CASTQSGGYEAFF. The CDR3 coding sequence is TGCGCCAGCACCCAAAGCGGGGGATATGAAGCTTTCTTT.